These 5 T cell receptor beta chains came from one sample sequenced in a study of T cell responses to AZD1222 COVID-19 vaccine. Libraries were prepared by immunoSEQ multiplex PCR; TCRdb keeps only in-frame clonotypes and omits some of them. The sample lists fewer than 150,000 clones, about 93% occurring once. Here the sequenced sample was peripheral blood, taken on day 0 of AZD1222 vaccination. The receptors derive from an adult in good health.

The chain combines TRBV9 with TRBJ2-2, with 10 bases that match TRBD2. The CDR3 consists of 16 residues. The germline gives CDR1 SGDLS, CDR2 YYNGEE. With V trimmed by 4 bases and J by 0 bases, 3 bases remained unmatched. CDR3 sequence: CASSPLAGANTGELFF. The CDR3 DNA sequence: TGTGCCAGCAGCCCTCTAGCGGGAGCGAACACCGGGGAGCTGTTTTTT.

The chain uses TRBV25-1 and TRBJ2-5; D is ambiguous. The CDR3 is 13 amino acids. The germline gives CDR1 MGHDK, CDR2 SYGVNS. Trimming left V 4 bases short and J 1 base short, with 7 bases between. The CDR3, as DNA: TGTGCCAGCAGTGGGTCGTCCCAAGAGACCCAGTACTTC. It yields the protein CASSGSSQETQYF.

V gene TRBV5-1 combines with J gene TRBJ2-7, with a possible D match to TRBD1 (5 bases). This CDR3 is 14 amino acids long. From germline, CDR1 is SGHRS and CDR2 YFSETQ. Trimming removed 4 bases at V and 0 bases at J, with 11 bases between. The DNA of the CDR3 is TGCGCCAGCAGCAAAGACAGTATCTCCTACGAGCAGTACTTC. It translates to CASSKDSISYEQYF.

The chain recombines TRBV9 with TRBJ2-7; the match to TRBD2 covers 7 bases. This CDR3 is built from 14 residues. CDR1 SGDLS and CDR2 YYNGEE come from the germline V gene. Germline trimming cut 3 bases from V and 6 bases from J; bases unmatched to any gene: 9. Here the CDR3 DNA reads TGTGCCAGCAGCGAAGTCGCGGGAGAGGTCGAGCAGTACTTC. Translated, it gives CASSEVAGEVEQYF.

The chain carries TRBV15 and TRBJ1-1, with a weak D call TRBD1 (5 bases). The germline V and J ends were trimmed by 5 bases and 3 bases, with 16 bases remaining between them. In germline, CDR1 is LNHNV, CDR2 YYDKDF (reference sequence). This CDR3 is 15 amino acids long. The CDR3 DNA sequence: TGTGCCACCAGCGGGGGAGAAGGTCCAGACACTGAAGCTTTCTTT. Protein product: CATSGGEGPDTEAFF.